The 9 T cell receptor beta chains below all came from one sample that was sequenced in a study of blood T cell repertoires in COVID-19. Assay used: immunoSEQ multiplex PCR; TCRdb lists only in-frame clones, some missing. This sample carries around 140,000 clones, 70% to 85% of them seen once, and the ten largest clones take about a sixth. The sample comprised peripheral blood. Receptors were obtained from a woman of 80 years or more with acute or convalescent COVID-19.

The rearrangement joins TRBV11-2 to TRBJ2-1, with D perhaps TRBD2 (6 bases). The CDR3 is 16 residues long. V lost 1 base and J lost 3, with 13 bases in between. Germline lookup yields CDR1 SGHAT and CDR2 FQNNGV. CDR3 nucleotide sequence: TGTGCCAGCAGCTTAGGGGAGGTGGGTTACTACAATGAGCAGTTCTTC. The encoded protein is CASSLGEVGYYNEQFF.

CDR3 protein: CASSAGLAAYPYEQYF. The CDR3 DNA follows: TGTGCCAGTAGTGCAGGACTAGCGGCCTACCCCTACGAGCAGTACTTC. J is TRBJ2-7 and V is TRBV19, with TRBD2 identical over 10 bases. Germline V CDR1 and CDR2: LNHDA, SQIVND (reference sequence). The junction had 9 bases not matched to a gene; V was cut back by 5 bases and J by 2 bases. CDR3 size: 16 residues.

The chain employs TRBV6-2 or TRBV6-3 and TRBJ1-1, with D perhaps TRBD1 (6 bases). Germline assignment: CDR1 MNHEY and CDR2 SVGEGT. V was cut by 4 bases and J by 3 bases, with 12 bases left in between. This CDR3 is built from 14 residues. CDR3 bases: TGTGCCAGCAGTTCGCAGGGGACCTACACTGAAGCTTTCTTT. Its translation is CASSSQGTYTEAFF.

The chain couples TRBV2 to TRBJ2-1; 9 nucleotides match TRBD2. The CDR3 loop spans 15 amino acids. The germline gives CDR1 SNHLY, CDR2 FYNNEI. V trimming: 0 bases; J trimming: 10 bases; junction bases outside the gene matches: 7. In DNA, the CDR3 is TGTGCCAGCAGTGAAGCTAGCGGGGGCCCTAGGGAGCAGTTCTTC. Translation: CASSEASGGPREQFF.

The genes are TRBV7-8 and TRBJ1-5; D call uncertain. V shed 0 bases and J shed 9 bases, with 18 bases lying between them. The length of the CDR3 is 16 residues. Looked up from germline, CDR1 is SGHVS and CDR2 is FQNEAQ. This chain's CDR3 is CASSLASYSQPWPQHF. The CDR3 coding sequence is TGTGCCAGCAGCTTAGCGTCCTACAGCCAGCCTTGGCCCCAGCATTTT.

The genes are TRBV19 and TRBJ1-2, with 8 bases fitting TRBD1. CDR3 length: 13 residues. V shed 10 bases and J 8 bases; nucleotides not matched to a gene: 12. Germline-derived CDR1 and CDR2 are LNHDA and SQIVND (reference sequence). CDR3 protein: CATIGQGIDGYTF. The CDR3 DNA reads TGTGCCACTATAGGACAGGGAATCGACGGCTACACCTTC.

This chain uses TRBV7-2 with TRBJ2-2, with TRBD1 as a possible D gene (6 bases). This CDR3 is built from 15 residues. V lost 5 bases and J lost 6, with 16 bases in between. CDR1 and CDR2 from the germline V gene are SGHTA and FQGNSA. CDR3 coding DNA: TGTGCCAGCAGCCGCCTGGCAGGGGCATCCGGGGAGCTGTTTTTT. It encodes CASSRLAGASGELFF.

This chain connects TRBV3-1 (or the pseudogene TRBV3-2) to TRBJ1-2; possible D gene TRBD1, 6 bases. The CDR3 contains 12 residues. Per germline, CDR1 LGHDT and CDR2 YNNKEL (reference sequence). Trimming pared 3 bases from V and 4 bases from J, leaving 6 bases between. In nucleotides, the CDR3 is TGTGCCAGCAGCCAGACAGGCTATGGCTACACCTTC. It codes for CASSQTGYGYTF.

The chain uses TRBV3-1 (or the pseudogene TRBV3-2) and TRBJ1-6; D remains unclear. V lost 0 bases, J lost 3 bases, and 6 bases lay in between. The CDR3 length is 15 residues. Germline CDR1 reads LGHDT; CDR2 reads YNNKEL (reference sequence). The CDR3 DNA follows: TGTGCCAGCAGCCAAGACCCATTCTATAATTCACCCCTCCACTTT. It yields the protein CASSQDPFYNSPLHF.